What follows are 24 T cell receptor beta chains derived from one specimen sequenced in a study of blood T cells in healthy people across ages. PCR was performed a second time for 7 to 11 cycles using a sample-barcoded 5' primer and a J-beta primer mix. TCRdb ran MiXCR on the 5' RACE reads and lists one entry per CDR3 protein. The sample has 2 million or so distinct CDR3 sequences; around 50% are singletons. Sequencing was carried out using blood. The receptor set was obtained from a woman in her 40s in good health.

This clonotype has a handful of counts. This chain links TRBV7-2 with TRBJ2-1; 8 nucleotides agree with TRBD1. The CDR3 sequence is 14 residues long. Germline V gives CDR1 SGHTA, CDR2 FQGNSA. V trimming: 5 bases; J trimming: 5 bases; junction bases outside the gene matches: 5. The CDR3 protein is CASSRGQGNNEQFF. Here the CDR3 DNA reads TGTGCCAGCAGCCGAGGACAGGGAAACAATGAGCAGTTCTTC.

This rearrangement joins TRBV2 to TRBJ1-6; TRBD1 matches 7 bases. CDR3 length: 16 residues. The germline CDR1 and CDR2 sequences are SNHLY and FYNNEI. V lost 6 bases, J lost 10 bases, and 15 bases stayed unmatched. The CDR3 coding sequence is TGTGCCAGCAGCCTCGCCGACAGGGTAGTGCAGTCACCCCTCCACTTT. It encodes CASSLADRVVQSPLHF.

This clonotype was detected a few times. The CDR3 DNA reads TGTGCCAGCAGCCCCACTACGACTAGTTCCTACGAGCAGTACTTC. Translation gives CASSPTTTSSYEQYF. The chain joins TRBV4-2 to TRBJ2-7, with D possibly being TRBD2 (6 bases). The CDR3 consists of 15 residues. The germline CDR1 and CDR2 sequences are LGHNA and YNFKEQ. V was cut by 4 bases and J by 1 base, with 14 bases left in between.

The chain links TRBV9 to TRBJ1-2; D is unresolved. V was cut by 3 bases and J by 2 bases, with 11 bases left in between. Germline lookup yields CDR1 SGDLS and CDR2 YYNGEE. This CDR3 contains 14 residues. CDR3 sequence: CASSEAQSNYGYTF. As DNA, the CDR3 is TGTGCCAGCAGCGAGGCACAGTCCAACTATGGCTACACCTTC.

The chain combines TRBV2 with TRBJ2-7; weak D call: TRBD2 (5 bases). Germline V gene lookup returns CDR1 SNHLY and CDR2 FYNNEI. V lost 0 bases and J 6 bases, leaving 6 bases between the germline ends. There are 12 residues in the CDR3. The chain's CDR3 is CASSEASAEQYF. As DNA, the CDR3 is TGTGCCAGCAGTGAAGCTAGCGCCGAGCAGTACTTC.

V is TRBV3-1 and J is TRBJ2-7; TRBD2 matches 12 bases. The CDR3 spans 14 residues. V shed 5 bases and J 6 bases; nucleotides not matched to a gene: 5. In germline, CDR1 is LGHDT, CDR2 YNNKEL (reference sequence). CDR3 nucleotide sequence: TGTGCCAGCAGCATTGGACTAGCGGGGAGCGAGCAGTACTTC. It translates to CASSIGLAGSEQYF.

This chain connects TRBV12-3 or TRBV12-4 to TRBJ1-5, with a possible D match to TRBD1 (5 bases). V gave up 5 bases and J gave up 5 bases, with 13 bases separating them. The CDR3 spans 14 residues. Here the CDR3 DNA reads TGTGCCAGCAGTGTACAAACAGGTGATCAGCCCCAGCATTTT. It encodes CASSVQTGDQPQHF.

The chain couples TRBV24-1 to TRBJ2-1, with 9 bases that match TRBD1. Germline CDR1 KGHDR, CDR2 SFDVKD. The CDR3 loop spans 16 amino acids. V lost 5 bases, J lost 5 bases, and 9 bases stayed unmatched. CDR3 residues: CATSGPYRGRDNEQFF. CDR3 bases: TGTGCCACCAGTGGCCCTTACAGGGGGCGCGACAATGAGCAGTTCTTC.

CDR3 DNA sequence: TGTGCCAGCAGCCAAGAGGGGGCGACGAACACCGGGGAGCTGTTTTTT. It codes for CASSQEGATNTGELFF. The gene calls are TRBV4-2 and TRBJ2-2, with D possibly matching TRBD1 (6 bases). Trimming shortened V by 0 bases and J by 0 bases, and 8 bases separated the two germline ends. The CDR3 is made up of 16 amino acids. Germline V gene data show CDR1 as LGHNA and CDR2 as YNFKEQ.

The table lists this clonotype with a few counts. The CDR3 DNA follows: TGTGCCAGCAGCCCAAGGGCTACCGGGGAGCAGTTCTTC. It codes for CASSPRATGEQFF. V usage is TRBV7-2 and J usage is TRBJ2-1; D gene ambiguous. V lost 5 bases, J lost 10 bases, and 15 bases lay in between. CDR3 length: 13 amino acids. Germline V CDR1 and CDR2: SGHTA, FQGNSA. Based on the CDR3 plus reference TRBV7-2 and TRBJ2-1, the full variable domain is GAGVSQSPSNKVTEKGKDVELRCDPISGHTALYWYRQSLGQGLEFLIYFQGNSAPDKSGLPSDRFSAERTGGSVSTLTIQRTQQEDSAVYLCASSPRATGEQFFGPGTRLTVL.

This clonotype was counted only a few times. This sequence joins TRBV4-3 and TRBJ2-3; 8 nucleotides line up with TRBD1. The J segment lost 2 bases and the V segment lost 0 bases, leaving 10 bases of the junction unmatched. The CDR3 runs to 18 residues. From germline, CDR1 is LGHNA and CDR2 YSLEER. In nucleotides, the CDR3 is TGCGCCAGCAGCCAAGAGGGGCATGGGACAGGAATCACAGATACGCAGTATTTT. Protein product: CASSQEGHGTGITDTQYF.

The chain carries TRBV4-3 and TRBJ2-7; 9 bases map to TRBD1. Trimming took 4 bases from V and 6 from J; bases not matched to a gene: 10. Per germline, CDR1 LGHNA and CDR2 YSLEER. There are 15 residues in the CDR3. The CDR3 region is CASSLTVDRGGEQYF. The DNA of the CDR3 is TGCGCCAGCAGCCTCACGGTGGACAGGGGCGGCGAGCAGTACTTC.

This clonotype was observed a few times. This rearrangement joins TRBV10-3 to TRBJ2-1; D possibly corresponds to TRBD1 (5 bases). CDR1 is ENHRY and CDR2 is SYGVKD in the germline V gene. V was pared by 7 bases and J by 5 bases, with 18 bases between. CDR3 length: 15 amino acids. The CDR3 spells CAITVSQGLHNEQFF. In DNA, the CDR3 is TGTGCCATCACCGTGTCCCAGGGCCTCCACAATGAGCAGTTCTTC.

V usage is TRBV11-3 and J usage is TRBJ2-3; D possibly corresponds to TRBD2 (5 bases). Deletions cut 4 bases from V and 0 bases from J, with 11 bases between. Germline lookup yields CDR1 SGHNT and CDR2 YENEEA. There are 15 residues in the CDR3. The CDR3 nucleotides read TGTGCCAGCAGCTCCTTTCGGGGTAGCACAGATACGCAGTATTTT. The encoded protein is CASSSFRGSTDTQYF. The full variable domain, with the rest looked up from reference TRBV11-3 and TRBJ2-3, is EAGVVQSPRYKIIEKKQPVAFWCNPISGHNTLYWYLQNLGQGPELLIRYENEEAVDDSQLPKDRFSAERLKGVDSTLKIQPAELGDSAVYLCASSSFRGSTDTQYFGPGTRLTVL.

CDR3: CASSQGPSGGATDTQYF. For the CDR3, the DNA is TGCGCCAGCAGCCAAGGCCCTAGCGGGGGGGCAACAGATACGCAGTATTTT. V and J are TRBV4-3 and TRBJ2-3; 12 bases agree with TRBD2. The CDR3 consists of 17 residues. Germline CDR1 reads LGHNA; CDR2 reads YSLEER. With V trimmed by 1 base and J by 3 bases, 5 bases remained unmatched.

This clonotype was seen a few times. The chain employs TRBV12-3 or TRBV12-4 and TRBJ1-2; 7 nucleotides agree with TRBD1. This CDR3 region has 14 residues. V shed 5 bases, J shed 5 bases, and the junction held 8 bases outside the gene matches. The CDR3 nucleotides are TGTGCCAGCAGTCCCCAGGGGGTGAATTATGGCTACACCTTC. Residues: CASSPQGVNYGYTF.

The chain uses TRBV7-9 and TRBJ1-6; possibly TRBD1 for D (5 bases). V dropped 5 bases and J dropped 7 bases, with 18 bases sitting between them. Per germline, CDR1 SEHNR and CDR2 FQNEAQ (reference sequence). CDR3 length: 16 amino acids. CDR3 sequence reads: CASSPRGGQGNSPLHF. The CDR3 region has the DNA TGTGCCAGCAGCCCAAGAGGAGGCCAGGGCAATTCACCCCTCCACTTT.

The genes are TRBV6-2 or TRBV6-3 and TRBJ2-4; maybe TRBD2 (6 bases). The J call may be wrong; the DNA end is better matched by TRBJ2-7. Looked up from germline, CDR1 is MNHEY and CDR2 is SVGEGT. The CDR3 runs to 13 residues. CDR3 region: CASSLASADEQYF. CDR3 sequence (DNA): TGTGCCAGCAGTCTCGCTAGCGCTGACGAGCAGTACTTC.

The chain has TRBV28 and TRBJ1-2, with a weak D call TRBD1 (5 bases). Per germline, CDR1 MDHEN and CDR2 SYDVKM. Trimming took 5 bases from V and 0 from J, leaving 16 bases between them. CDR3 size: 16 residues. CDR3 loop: CASSPRQGEANYGYTF. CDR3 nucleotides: TGTGCCAGCAGTCCCCGCCAGGGAGAGGCTAACTATGGCTACACCTTC.

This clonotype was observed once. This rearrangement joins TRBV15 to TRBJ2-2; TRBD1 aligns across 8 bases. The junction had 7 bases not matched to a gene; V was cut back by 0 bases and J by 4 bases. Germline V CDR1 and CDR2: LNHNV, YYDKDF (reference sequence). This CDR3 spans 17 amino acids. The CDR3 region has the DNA TGTGCCACCAGCAGAGATTGGGCAGGGGGCATCACCGGGGAGCTGTTTTTT. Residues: CATSRDWAGGITGELFF.

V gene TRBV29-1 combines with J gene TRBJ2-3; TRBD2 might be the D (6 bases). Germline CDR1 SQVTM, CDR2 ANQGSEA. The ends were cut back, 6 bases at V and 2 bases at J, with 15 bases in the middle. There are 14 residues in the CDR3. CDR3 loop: CSVRSAGTTDTQYF. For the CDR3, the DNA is TGCAGCGTACGCTCGGCGGGGACCACAGATACGCAGTATTTT.

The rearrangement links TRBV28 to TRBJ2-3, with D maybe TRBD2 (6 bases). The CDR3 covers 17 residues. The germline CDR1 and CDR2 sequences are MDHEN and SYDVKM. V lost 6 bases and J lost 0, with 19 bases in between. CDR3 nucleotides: TGTGCCAGCAGGTCCTACCCGGGACTTACTAGCACAGATACGCAGTATTTT. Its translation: CASRSYPGLTSTDTQYF.

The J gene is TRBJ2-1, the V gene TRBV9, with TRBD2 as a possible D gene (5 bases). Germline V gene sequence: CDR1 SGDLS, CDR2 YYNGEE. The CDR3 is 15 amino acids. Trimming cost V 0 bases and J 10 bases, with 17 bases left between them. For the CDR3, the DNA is TGTGCCAGCAGCGTAGTGGCAGAGGGCCCAATAGAGCAGTTCTTC. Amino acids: CASSVVAEGPIEQFF.

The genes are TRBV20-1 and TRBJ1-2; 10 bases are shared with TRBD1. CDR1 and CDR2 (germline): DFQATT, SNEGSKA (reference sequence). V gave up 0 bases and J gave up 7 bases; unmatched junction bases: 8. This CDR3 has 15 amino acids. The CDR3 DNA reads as TGCAGTGCTAGAGACCCGGGACAGGGGAAGGGTGGCTACACCTTC. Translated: CSARDPGQGKGGYTF.